This T cell receptor beta chain was captured in a study of blood T cell repertoires in COVID-19 (dated by TCRdb to the early 2020s). Looking at the study overall: Collaborator samples came from the United States, Italy and Spain and covered acute and convalescent phases of COVID-19. The prospective study material was composed of cDNA or gDNA derived from T cells, B-cell-depleted T cells, or PBMCs. Subjects who had been exposed to COVID-19, were actively infected with it, or had recovered from it provided the deeply sampled blood TCRbeta repertoires that made up the dataset. The repertoires were made available in a free public database intended to serve as a resource for research on the immune response to SARS-CoV-2. Samples were obtained from the ongoing ImmuneRACE study (first 160 participants) and from 1,254 subjects provided by 6 global collaborators. The sample metadata nearly always contained a de-identified subject ID, COVID-19 status, age in years and sex. HLA class I and class II types, where available, came from metadata supplied by the sample provider rather than from assay-based typing.

The immunoSEQ Assay, a bias-controlled multiplex PCR, was used to amplify TCRbeta CDR3 regions from genomic DNA. For the original study's pipeline: Nucleated cell counts per sample were estimated from amplification of reference gene primers within the assay. To quantify the absolute abundance of each unique TCRbeta CDR3 rearrangement, sequence reads were collapsed and filtered. For each sample, productive Simpson clonality was calculated as the square root of Simpson's diversity index over productive rearrangements. The table was pulled from immuneACCESS by TCRdb, which kept in-frame rearrangements only. Such tables lose some clones; where checked, under half of the loss comes from unresolved V genes, and the rest has no known cause. That table gives V, J and clone size, and the DNA gave D and trimming. This sample holds about 150,000 clones; roughly 90% were observed only once. About 4% of the sample is in the top ten clones.

Here is what the overall study found, with its caveats: How much clinical and demographic metadata was included differed by source and by participant, and the metadata was provided uncurated.

Worth noting for this clone: It lacks a known antigen. No qualities accompany the bases; no much larger clone lies one base away.

From cysteine to phenylalanine, the CDR3 is 15 amino acids long. The sequence is cut down to CDR3 DNA, 45 bases in frame from base 1. The collaborating institutions used their own protocols to collect whole blood in K2EDTA tubes. For TCRbeta analysis, collaborators shipped samples as frozen whole blood, isolated PBMCs, or DNA extracted from either of those sample types. The material sequenced was peripheral blood. Rearrangement joined TRBV12-2 to TRBJ1-2. TRBV12-2 is a recognized pseudogene. The source is a woman between 55 and 75 years old with active or convalescent COVID-19. The CDR3 sequence is CASRLGLPGNYGYTF. The nucleotide sequence is TGTGCAAGTCGCTTAGGGCTCCCGGGGAACTATGGCTACACCTTC.